The clone carrying this TCR beta chain was seen many times. The antigen is not known. The sample is drawn from a study of T-cell reconstitution after alpha-beta-depleted transplantation in children. Overall study findings and caveats: Approximately two months post-transplant, alpha-beta T cells reportedly originated from several hundred expanded graft clones. At day 60, the high TCRbeta diversity found in some patients originated from recipient T cells and thymic progenitors that had survived. By one year post-transplant, T-cell counts and diversity largely arose from T cells that were newly produced.

The CDR3 is made up of 16 amino acids. The ends were cut back, 0 bases at V and 4 bases at J, with 12 bases in the middle. Looked up from germline, CDR1 is SGHVS and CDR2 is FQNEAQ. The authors prepared the TCRbeta library with unique molecular identifiers. Each CDR3 protein gets one entry after TCRdb re-called the PCR reads with MiXCR. The table records nearly 200,000 distinct CDR3 sequences, approximately 6.8% of them present only once. The starting material was PBMCs, obtained before TCRalphabeta/CD19-depleted stem cell transplant. The sequence came from a girl younger than two with combined immunodeficiency, due to receive a stem cell transplant. The chain has TRBV7-8 and TRBJ2-2; D ambiguous. CDR3 DNA: TGTGCCAGCAGCTTAGCGTTCAACGTATCCACCGGGGAGCTGTTTTTT. Its protein is CASSLAFNVSTGELFF.